This record concerns one T cell receptor beta chain sequence. What it recognizes is unknown. This entry is derived from a study of beta chain features in type 1 diabetes. General study points: A possible short-template PCR bias applies equally to patients and controls.

V shed 5 bases and J shed 8 bases, with 18 bases lying between them. The CDR3 extends over 15 amino acids. Germline V lookup: CDR1 MNHNS, CDR2 SASEGT. Expressed TCRB transcripts were sequenced after all isolated RNA was converted to cDNA. There were millions of reads on average in the naive, central memory and regulatory T cell samples. Only in-frame clones appear in the TCRdb table, and some are missing; sequencing was by immunoSEQ multiplex PCR. The data contain approximately 37,000 clones, 49% of them seen just once; the ten biggest clones take up 0.72%. Material for sequencing was central memory CD4+ T cells from blood. This sequence was found in a woman under 30 in good health. The gene calls are TRBV6-1 and TRBJ1-4, with D tentatively TRBD1 (6 bases). The CDR3 sequence: CASSSQQGTGEKLFF. CDR3 coding DNA: TGTGCCAGCAGTTCCCAACAGGGAACTGGGGAAAAACTGTTTTTT.